Sequencing of this T cell receptor beta chain was carried out in a study of T cell responses to AZD1222 COVID-19 vaccine (dated by TCRdb to about 2021). For context, the study as a whole: A total of 233 trial participants underwent TCR sequencing, of whom some 210 received two doses of AZD1222 and some 25 received two doses of the MenACWY control vaccine. Trial participants were enrolled into age subgroups of 18-55, 56-69 and 70-plus years, which contained around 150, 28 and 57 TCR-sequenced participants, respectively. The paper as a whole reports these results and caveats: Conclusions about previously exposed vaccinees are limited, since just six AZD1222 recipients were seropositive for SARS-CoV-2 at baseline. The 56-69-year group was small, and its depth increase did not reach significance, likely because of low power. Participants were mostly white British and included more females than males, and it was suggested by the authors that clonal diversity may have been underestimated. After two AZD1222 doses, spike-specific TCR breadth and depth were significantly higher than at day 0 and than in MenACWY recipients. The vaccine-associated CD4 TCRs covered the entire spike protein, and the dominant responses fell in regions 160-218 and 743-854. No day 14 peak-response samples were available, so repertoires were characterized only after the peak T cell response. Reportedly, almost half of the unique spike-specific TCRs recognized epitopes lying outside the regions that are mutated in the B.1.351 and B.1.1.7 variants.

The CDR3 regions of human TCRbeta chains were analyzed by immunosequencing. The published analysis was carried out like this. TCRs in the repertoires were matched against a reference library of SARS-CoV-2-specific TCRs that had been generated with the MIRA antigen-specificity platform. Breadth meant the fraction of unique TCRs that were SARS-CoV-2-associated, whereas depth meant the fraction of total T cells that were SARS-CoV-2-associated. Using the MIRA data, every spike-specific TCR was mapped to the spike region that the TCR reacted to and assigned to either a CD4 or a CD8 class. Log10-transformed breadth and depth values were compared by one-way ANOVA with Sidak's multiple comparisons tests. In its TCRdb copy, this immuneACCESS table keeps in-frame sequences only and misses some clones. Where compared with another copy, unresolved V genes explain less than half of these, and the others have no known cause. D and trimming come from the DNA, and the V and J calls and clone size come from that table. The sample yields tens of thousands of clones; around 82% were counted once. The top ten constitute roughly 25% of the sample.

Sample time point, as interpreted from the label and publication: about 28 days (+/-7) after the second vaccine dose. AZD1222 recipients whose second dose came at about 4 weeks and those whose second dose came at about 12 weeks were combined into one group, since spike-specific TCR depth and breadth did not differ between the two schedules. Vaccinee samples were obtained from the UK trials COV001 and COV002, which included a single-blind randomized controlled phase 2/3 trial of AZD1222 (ChAdOx1 nCoV-19) in healthy adults. Trial participant PBMC samples were collected at day 0 and day 28 after the second dose for TCRbeta chain sequencing. Taken from the germline V gene, the CDR1 and CDR2 loops are SGHRS and YFSETQ. The CDR3 starts with the cysteine, ends with the phenylalanine, and has 15 residues. Here the CDR3 DNA is all that survives: 45 bases in frame from base 1. Between the V and J ends, shortened by 0 bases and 4 bases respectively, the junction contains 14 bases.

A remark on this clone: Its recognized antigen is unknown. Nothing much larger sits one base from this clone, and base qualities are not available.

The source of this sequence is an adult who received the AZD1222 COVID-19 vaccine. The V and J genes are TRBV5-1 and TRBJ2-7, and the D gene may be TRBD1, 5 bases matching. The sequences come from peripheral blood, collected 28 days after the second AZD1222 dose. The bases are TGCGCCAGCAGCTTGGGACAGTATCCGATTTACGAGCAGTACTTC. Its product reads: CASSLGQYPIYEQYF.